This T cell receptor (beta chain) is drawn from a study of blood T cell repertoires in COVID-19. This clone has more than one count but fewer than ten. Trimming shortened V by 1 base and J by 0 bases, and 5 bases separated the two germline ends. The CDR3 consists of 15 residues. Germline CDR1 is SGHDT and CDR2 is YYEEEE. Data came from immunoSEQ multiplex PCR; TCRdb stores just in-frame clones and leaves some out. This table has 180,000 or so clones, around 82% appearing once. The specimen sequenced was PBMCs or T cells enriched from blood (not recorded which). This receptor was identified in a woman aged 50 to 65 in a cohort exposed to, infected with or recovered from COVID-19 (not recorded which). V is TRBV5-6 and J is TRBJ2-6; no clear D gene. CDR3 bases: TGTGCCAGCAGCTTGACCGGCTCTGGGGCCAACGTCCTGACTTTC. It translates to CASSLTGSGANVLTF.